The rows below give T cell receptor beta chains drawn from one sample of a study of T cells after yellow fever vaccination. TCRdb re-analysed the 5' RACE reads in MiXCR, keeping a single row per CDR3 protein. The table has some 160,000 distinct CDR3 sequences, roughly a tenth seen once. The sequencing used CD8+ T cells sorted from PBMCs, collected 45 days after the yellow fever booster vaccination. These receptors all come from a young man who received the YFV17D yellow fever vaccine. Each CDR3 is given with its conserved first and last residue. Each record gives: J gene, D gene, V gene, clone size, CDR3 protein, CDR3 DNA. D genes are given only for firm matches. Size is omitted from some rows. Given values are once, few, many or a class for expanded clones.

>TRBJ2-1|NA|TRBV30|NA
CAWSAAGPPLFF
TGTGCCTGGAGCGCAGCCGGGCCCCCGTTGTTCTTC
>TRBJ2-2|NA|TRBV4-3|NA
CASSSGEPGELFF
TGCGCCAGCAGCTCAGGGGAACCCGGGGAGCTGTTTTTT
>TRBJ2-1|TRBD1|TRBV27|few
CAARDSYSYNEQFF
TGTGCCGCCCGGGACAGTTACTCCTACAATGAGCAGTTCTTC
>TRBJ1-1|TRBD1|TRBV4-1|NA
CASSLRTGAMNTEAFF
TGCGCCAGCAGCCTTCGGACAGGTGCTATGAACACTGAAGCTTTCTTT
>TRBJ1-1|NA|TRBV14|NA
CASSPPRTGLMNTEAFF
TGTGCCAGCAGCCCACCGAGAACAGGGTTGATGAACACTGAAGCTTTCTTT
>TRBJ2-2|NA|TRBV30|NA
CAWSLTGELFF
TGTGCCTGGAGTTTGACCGGGGAGCTGTTTTTT
>TRBJ1-2|TRBD1|TRBV4-1|NA
CASSQGAIKQGKRDGYTF
TGCGCCAGCAGCCAAGGAGCGATTAAACAGGGGAAGAGGGATGGCTACACCTTC
>TRBJ2-1|NA|TRBV7-3|many
CASSLMAESSYNEQFF
TGTGCCAGCAGCTTAATGGCGGAGAGCTCCTACAATGAGCAGTTCTTC
>TRBJ2-3|TRBD2|TRBV7-9|few
CASSLEIREGTQYF
TGTGCCAGCAGCTTAGAGATTAGGGAGGGTACGCAGTATTTT
>TRBJ1-2|NA|TRBV5-1|NA
CASSLAGTPDRNYGYTF
TGCGCCAGCAGCTTGGCGGGGACACCGGATCGTAACTATGGCTACACCTTC
>TRBJ2-1|TRBD2|TRBV6-6|NA
CASSYDPGAELAGTYNEQFF
TGTGCCAGCAGTTACGATCCGGGGGCCGAGCTAGCGGGGACATACAATGAGCAGTTCTTC
>TRBJ1-1|NA|TRBV20-1|few
CSARALRGTEAFF
TGCAGTGCTAGGGCCCTGCGGGGCACTGAAGCTTTCTTT
>TRBJ2-7|TRBD1|TRBV27|NA
CASGTGTGAPGQYF
TGTGCCAGTGGGACCGGGACAGGGGCCCCCGGGCAGTACTTC
>TRBJ2-1|NA|TRBV4-1|NA
CASSHTFSKPYNEQFF
TGCGCCAGCAGCCATACCTTCAGTAAACCCTACAATGAGCAGTTCTTC
>TRBJ2-1|NA|TRBV11-3|few
CASSLEGGEQFF
TGTGCCAGCAGCTTAGAGGGGGGAGAGCAGTTCTTC
>TRBJ2-2|NA|TRBV4-1|many
CASSQVVTNTGELFF
TGCGCCAGCAGCCAAGTAGTTACGAACACCGGGGAGCTGTTTTTT
>TRBJ2-3|NA|TRBV19|few
CASSPSGRGPDTQYF
TGTGCCAGTAGTCCTTCAGGGCGGGGCCCAGATACGCAGTATTTT
>TRBJ1-1|NA|TRBV4-1|many
CASSQEQGDLQNEAFF
TGCGCCAGCAGCCAAGAACAGGGTGATTTGCAAAATGAAGCTTTCTTT
>TRBJ1-1|TRBD1|TRBV29-1|NA
CSVRQGAGTEAFF
TGCAGCGTCAGACAGGGGGCCGGCACTGAAGCTTTCTTT
>TRBJ2-7|TRBD2|TRBV6-5|NA
CASGTNLAGGSYEQYF
TGTGCCAGCGGGACCAATCTAGCGGGGGGATCCTACGAGCAGTACTTC
>TRBJ2-7|TRBD1|TRBV29-1|NA
CSVEGQGETYEQYF
TGCAGCGTTGAGGGACAGGGCGAGACCTACGAGCAGTACTTC
>TRBJ1-2|NA|TRBV3-1|NA
CASSQGTLYGYTF
TGTGCCAGCAGCCAAGGCACCCTCTATGGCTACACCTTC
>TRBJ1-2|NA|TRBV13|NA
CASSLGWGDGYTF
TGTGCCAGCAGCTTAGGCTGGGGGGATGGCTACACCTTC